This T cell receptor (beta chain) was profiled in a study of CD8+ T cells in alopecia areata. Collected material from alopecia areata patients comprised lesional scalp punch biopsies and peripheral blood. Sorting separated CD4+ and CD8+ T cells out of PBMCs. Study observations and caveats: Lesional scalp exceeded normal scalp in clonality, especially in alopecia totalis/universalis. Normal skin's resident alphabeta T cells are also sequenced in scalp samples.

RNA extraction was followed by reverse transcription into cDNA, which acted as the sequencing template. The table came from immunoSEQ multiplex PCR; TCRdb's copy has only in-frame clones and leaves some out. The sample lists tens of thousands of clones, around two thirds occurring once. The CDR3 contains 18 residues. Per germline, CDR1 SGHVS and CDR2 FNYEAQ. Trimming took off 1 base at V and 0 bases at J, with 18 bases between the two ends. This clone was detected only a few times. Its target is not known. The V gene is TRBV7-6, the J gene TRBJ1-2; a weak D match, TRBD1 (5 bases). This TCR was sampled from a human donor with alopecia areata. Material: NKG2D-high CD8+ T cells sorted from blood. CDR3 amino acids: CASSLEADTSNPNYGYTF. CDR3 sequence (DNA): TGTGCCAGCAGCTTAGAAGCGGACACCTCAAACCCTAACTATGGCTACACCTTC.